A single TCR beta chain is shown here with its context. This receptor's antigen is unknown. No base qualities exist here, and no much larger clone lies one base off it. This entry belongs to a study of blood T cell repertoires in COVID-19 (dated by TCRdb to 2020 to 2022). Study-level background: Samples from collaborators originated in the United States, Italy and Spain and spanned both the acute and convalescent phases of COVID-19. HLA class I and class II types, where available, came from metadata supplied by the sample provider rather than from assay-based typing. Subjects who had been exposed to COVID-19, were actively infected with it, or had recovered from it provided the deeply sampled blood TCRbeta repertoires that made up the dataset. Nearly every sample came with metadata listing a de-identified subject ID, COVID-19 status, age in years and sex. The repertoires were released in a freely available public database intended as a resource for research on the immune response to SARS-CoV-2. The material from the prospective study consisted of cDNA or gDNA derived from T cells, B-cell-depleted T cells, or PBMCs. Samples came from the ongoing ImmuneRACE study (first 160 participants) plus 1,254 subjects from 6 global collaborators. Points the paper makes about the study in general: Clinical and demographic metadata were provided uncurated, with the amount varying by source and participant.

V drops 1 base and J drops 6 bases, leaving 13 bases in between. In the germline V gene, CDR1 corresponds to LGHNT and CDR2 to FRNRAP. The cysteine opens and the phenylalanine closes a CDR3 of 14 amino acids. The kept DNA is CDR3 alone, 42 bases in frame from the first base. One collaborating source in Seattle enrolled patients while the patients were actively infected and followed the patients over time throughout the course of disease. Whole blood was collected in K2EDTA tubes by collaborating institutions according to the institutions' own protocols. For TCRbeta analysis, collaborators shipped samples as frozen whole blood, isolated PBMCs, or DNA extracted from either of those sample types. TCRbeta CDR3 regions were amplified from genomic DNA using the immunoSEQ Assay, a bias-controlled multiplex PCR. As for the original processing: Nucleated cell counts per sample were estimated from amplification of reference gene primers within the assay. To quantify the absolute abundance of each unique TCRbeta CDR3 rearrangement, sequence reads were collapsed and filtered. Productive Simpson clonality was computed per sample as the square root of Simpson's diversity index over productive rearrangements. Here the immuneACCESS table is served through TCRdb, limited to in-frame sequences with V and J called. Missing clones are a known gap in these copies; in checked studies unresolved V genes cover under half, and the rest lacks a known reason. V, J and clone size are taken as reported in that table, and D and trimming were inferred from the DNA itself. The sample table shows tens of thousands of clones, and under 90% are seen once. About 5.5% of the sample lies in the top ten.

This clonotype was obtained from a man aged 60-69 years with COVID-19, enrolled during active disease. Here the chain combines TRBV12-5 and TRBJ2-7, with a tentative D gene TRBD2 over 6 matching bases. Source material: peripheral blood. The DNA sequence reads TGTGCTAGTGGTTTGGCGGGAGAGCCAGGCGAGCAGTACTTC. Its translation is CASGLAGEPGEQYF.